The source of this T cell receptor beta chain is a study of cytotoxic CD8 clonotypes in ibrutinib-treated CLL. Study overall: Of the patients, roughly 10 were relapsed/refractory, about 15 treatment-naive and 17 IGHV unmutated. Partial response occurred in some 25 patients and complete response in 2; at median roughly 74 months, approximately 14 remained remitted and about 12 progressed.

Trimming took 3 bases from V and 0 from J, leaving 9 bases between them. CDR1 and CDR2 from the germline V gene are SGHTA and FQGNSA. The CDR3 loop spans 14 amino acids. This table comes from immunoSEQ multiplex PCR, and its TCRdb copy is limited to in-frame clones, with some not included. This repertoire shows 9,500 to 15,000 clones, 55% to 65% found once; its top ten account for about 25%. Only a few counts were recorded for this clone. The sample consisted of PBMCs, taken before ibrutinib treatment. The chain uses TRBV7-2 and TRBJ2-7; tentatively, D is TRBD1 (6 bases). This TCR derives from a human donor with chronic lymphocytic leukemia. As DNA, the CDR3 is TGTGCCAGCAGCTTGATGGACAGCTCCTACGAGCAGTACTTC. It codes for CASSLMDSSYEQYF.